This is a list of T cell receptor beta chains from one sample in a study of human CD8 memory T cell subsets. TCRdb reanalyzed the 5' RACE reads and collapses them to one entry per CDR3 protein, without DNA. The listing records about 9,000 distinct CDR3 sequences. The specimen sequenced was CD8+ T cells from PBMCs. All receptors come from a human donor in good health. The CDR3 runs from the conserved cysteine through the conserved F or W. The order of the fields is J gene, clone size, V gene, CDR3 protein. Clone size is stated in some rows and not others, as once, few, many or a class when expanded.

>TRBJ1-2|.|TRBV11-2
CASSLDWQQDNYGYTF
>TRBJ2-5|.|TRBV5-1
CASSEGGNQETQYF
>TRBJ2-7|.|TRBV7-9
CASSLHQAYEQYF
>TRBJ1-1|medium-sized|TRBV7-3
CASSLIKNTEAFF
>TRBJ1-1|medium-sized|TRBV29-1
CSVEGGRRNEAFF
>TRBJ2-3|.|TRBV11-2
CASSSPKRPYTDTQYF
>TRBJ1-5|.|TRBV7-9
CASSPSGGGNQPQHF
>TRBJ1-2|.|TRBV25-1
CASSESRNYGYTF
>TRBJ1-1|.|TRBV30
CAYQGAGEAFF
>TRBJ2-3|.|TRBV20-1
CSARVEDNTDTQYF
>TRBJ2-1|.|TRBV14
CASSRLAGGGGNEQFF
>TRBJ2-7|.|TRBV9
CASSVVGAPTYEQYF
>TRBJ2-4|.|TRBV5-4
CASSRDRGRLNIQYF
>TRBJ2-7|.|TRBV7-2
CASSLSLTGTPSYEQYF
>TRBJ2-7|.|TRBV5-1
CASSIGGVREQYF
>TRBJ2-7|.|TRBV29-1
CSVAGAPYEQYF
>TRBJ2-7|medium-sized|TRBV5-6
CASSSGTSGYEQYF
>TRBJ2-7|.|TRBV16
CASSPGQAVEQYF
>TRBJ2-7|.|TRBV12-3/TRBV12-4
CASSLGSGRARSYEQYF
>TRBJ2-7|.|TRBV7-9
CASSQVSSYEQYF
>TRBJ1-1|.|TRBV24-1
CATSDLPLSQGNTEAFF
>TRBJ2-3|.|TRBV2
CASVSAGGPDTQYF
>TRBJ2-7|.|TRBV27
CASSLGQGYRKEQYF
>TRBJ2-1|medium-sized|TRBV30
CAWSPSGRLNEQFF
>TRBJ2-1|.|TRBV5-1
CASSLNDRNYNEQFF
>TRBJ1-5|.|TRBV7-9
CASSQWTGGAGQPQHF
>TRBJ2-1|medium-sized|TRBV18
CASSLAGGTDEQFF
>TRBJ1-1|.|TRBV3-1
CASSQVEMLNTEAFF
>TRBJ2-7|.|TRBV28
CASRGRGEVHEQYF
>TRBJ2-7|medium-sized|TRBV7-6
CASSSGLTYEQYF
>TRBJ2-1|.|TRBV27
CASSLGDRGDNEQFF
>TRBJ2-7|.|TRBV27
CASSPYAFSYEQYF
>TRBJ2-5|.|TRBV9
CASSVAGGEGTQYF
>TRBJ1-2|.|TRBV7-9
CASSLASNYGYTF
>TRBJ1-6|.|TRBV7-8
CASSVDRDNSPLHF
>TRBJ2-7|.|TRBV6-2/TRBV6-3
CASSTVGRRDEQYF
>TRBJ1-2|.|TRBV27
CASSNGVGAYGYTF